This T cell receptor beta chain was sequenced during a study of blood T cell repertoires in COVID-19. Authors' methods: Reference gene primer amplification gave nucleated cell count estimates. Produced via immunoSEQ multiplex PCR; TCRdb's table is partial and in-frame only. That table furnishes V, J and clone size, whereas the DNA furnished D and trimming. This sample carries under 300,000 clones, about 80% of them seen once, and the ten largest clones take around 3.7%. The V and J ends lost 4 bases and 4 bases, in that order; junction bases with no gene match: 2. The CDR3 runs to 15 residues. The germline V gene encodes CDR1 SGHVS and CDR2 FQNEAQ. In terms of age and location, participants ranged from roughly 18 to 89 years and lived in under 30 US areas. Participants' own reports of clinical history determined their cohort assignment. The recovered donors of Cohort 3 showed two negative PCRs, clearance, or symptom resolution.

The specimen sequenced was PBMCs or T cells enriched from blood (not recorded which). The rearrangement links TRBV7-8 to TRBJ1-3; 12 bases line up with TRBD1. The receptor was isolated from a man aged 50 or older who had recovered from COVID-19. In DNA, the CDR3 is TGTGCCAGCAGCTGGGGACAGGGGGCGGGAAACACCATATATTTT. Translating gives CASSWGQGAGNTIYF.